This TCR beta chain was sequenced during a study of shared clonotypes between healthy human individuals. About this clone: Its specificity is not known.

Study-level points and caveats: Limitation of the genetic and exposure-history diversity represented came from the few donors.

The table came from immunoSEQ multiplex PCR; TCRdb's copy has only in-frame clones and leaves some out. The sample carries some 1 million clones, roughly 75% recorded once. The CDR3 spans 15 residues. Germline trimming cut 4 bases from V and 4 bases from J; bases unmatched to any gene: 9. The germline V gene encodes CDR1 SGHRS and CDR2 YFSETQ. The chain carries TRBV5-1 and TRBJ2-5; 8 bases agree with TRBD2. The clonotype was recovered from a young man in good health. The sequenced material came from memory CD4+ T cells sorted from blood. Subset reported: CD45RA-negative fraction. CDR3 in DNA: TGCGCCAGCAGCGCCTCGGGAGGGCTACGAGAGACCCAGTACTTC. Amino acid sequence: CASSASGGLRETQYF.